This TCR beta chain was sequenced during a study of blood T cell repertoires in COVID-19. As for the study in general: Donors in the United States, Italy and Spain gave samples during acute or convalescent COVID-19. In each case, the material was cDNA or gDNA derived from T cells, B-cell-depleted T cells, or PBMCs.

The CDR3 has 15 residues. The germline V gene has CDR1 SGHTA and CDR2 FQGNSA. V was cut by 5 bases and J by 2 bases, with 14 bases left in between. Measured with immunoSEQ multiplex PCR; TCRdb has only the in-frame clones, and not every one. Among about 52,000 clones, about 90% were seen once, and the ten largest hold 15% to 20%. Specimen: peripheral blood. The receptor was derived from a human donor with active COVID-19. The donor label of this sample is uncertain. This sequence joins TRBV7-2 and TRBJ2-3; D might be TRBD2 (6 bases). The CDR3 sequence is CASSPFRGNTDTQYF. The CDR3, as DNA: TGTGCCAGCAGCCCGTTCCGGGGGAACACAGATACGCAGTATTTT.